The subject of this entry is one T cell receptor (beta chain). No antigen is known for it. V was clipped by 3 bases and J by 1 base; unmatched bases: 3. There are 15 residues in the CDR3. Germline V gene data show CDR1 as SGHRS and CDR2 as YFSETQ. This sample stems from a study of cytomegalovirus exposure and HLA in healthy donors. General study findings and limits: For most TCR sequences rarity was the rule, although some public TCRs occurred in many donors. A further, later analysis showed that HLA-associated TCR beta chains (compared with equally common others) were more clonally expanded.

Primers: 60 Vbeta forward and 13 Jbeta reverse. Only in-frame clones appear in the TCRdb table, and some are missing; sequencing was by immunoSEQ multiplex PCR. The sample shows about 120,000 clones, over 60% of them seen only once. This sequence originates from a young man in good health and CMV-seropositive. The rearrangement links TRBV5-1 to TRBJ2-1; 8 nucleotides match TRBD1. Input material: PBMCs. The chain's CDR3 is CASSWDRPSYNEQFF. The CDR3 DNA reads as TGCGCCAGCAGCTGGGACAGGCCTTCCTACAATGAGCAGTTCTTC.